This T cell receptor beta chain was captured in a study of T-cell reconstitution after alpha-beta-depleted transplantation in children. V dropped 4 bases and J dropped 6; count of bases not matched to a gene: 9. Germline V CDR1 and CDR2: KGHDR, SFDVKD. The CDR3 has 15 amino acids. Preparation of the TCRbeta library was carried out with unique molecular identifiers. TCRdb itself ran the PCR reads through MiXCR, one entry per CDR3 protein. The data contain about 300,000 distinct CDR3 sequences, roughly 7.8% of them singletons. Study conclusions and caveats: Reports say that about two months after transplant, the alpha-beta T cells came out of several hundred graft clones that had expanded. For some patients, TCRbeta diversity was high at day 60 because of recipient T cells and thymic progenitors that survived. The authors attributed T-cell counts and diversity one year after transplant mostly to newly produced T cells.

This clonotype was counted ten times or more. Its antigen remains unknown. The starting material was peripheral blood, obtained 360 days after TCRalphabeta/CD19-depleted stem cell transplant. V gene TRBV24-1 combines with J gene TRBJ2-7; 9 nucleotides line up with TRBD1. The source is a female patient between 2 and 15 years old who had a stem cell transplant for Fanconi anemia, so the T cells may come from the graft donor. This CDR3 reads CATSDTGTGSPEQYF. CDR3 in DNA: TGTGCCACCAGTGACACCGGGACAGGGAGTCCCGAGCAGTACTTC.